This TCR beta chain was recorded in a study of cytomegalovirus exposure and HLA in healthy donors. The primer mix had 60 Vbeta and 13 Jbeta primers. Clones were sequenced by immunoSEQ multiplex PCR, and TCRdb holds only the in-frame ones, with some missing. The sample has some 160,000 clones; 65% to 85% are singletons. This CDR3 is built from 12 residues. Germline lookup yields CDR1 SGHTS and CDR2 YDEGEE. V was cut by 4 bases and J by 11 bases, with 16 bases left in between. Sequenced: PBMCs. This TCR was sampled from a woman between 18 and 29 years old in good health and CMV-seronegative. V and J are TRBV5-8 and TRBJ2-7; D is undetermined. DNA for the CDR3: TGTGCCAGCAGCACTCTGCCCCGCACGAAGTACTTC. This gives the protein CASSTLPRTKYF. The variable domain in full, with the rest retrieved from reference TRBV5-8 and TRBJ2-7, is EAGVTQSPTHLIKTRGQQATLRCSPISGHTSVYWYQQALGLGLQFLLWYDEGEERNRGNFPPRFSGRQFPNYSSELNVNALELEDSALYLCASSTLPRTKYFGPGTRLTVT.